Listed below are T cell receptor beta chains from one sample, sequenced in a study of blood T cell repertoires in COVID-19. Profiling relied on immunoSEQ multiplex PCR, and the TCRdb table lists in-frame clones only, not all of them. The sample records about 52,000 clones, about 90% being singletons. The sequencing input was peripheral blood. These receptors were taken from an elderly man with active or convalescent COVID-19. Each CDR3 is given with its conserved first and last residue. Fields, in order: V gene, clone size, D gene, J gene, CDR3 protein, CDR3 DNA. The D gene is left open where the match is weak. Expanded clones are given a class, and other clones once, few, many or no size at all.

TRBV7-2	NA	TRBD1	TRBJ2-7	CASSLGQGRYEQYF	TGTGCCAGCAGCCTCGGACAGGGCCGCTACGAGCAGTACTTC
TRBV29-1	NA	TRBD1	TRBJ2-3	CSVKTGASTDTQYF	TGCAGCGTAAAGACAGGGGCAAGCACAGATACGCAGTATTTT
TRBV14	NA	NA	TRBJ1-1	CASSQGPPNTEAFF	TGTGCCAGCAGCCAAGGGCCACCTAACACTGAAGCTTTCTTT
TRBV6-2/TRBV6-3	NA	NA	TRBJ1-1	CASSRAQEAFF	TGTGCCAGCAGCCGGGCCCAAGAAGCTTTCTTT
TRBV19	once	TRBD2	TRBJ2-3	CASSGRGGQEDTQYF	TGTGCCAGTAGTGGGCGGGGGGGCCAAGAAGATACGCAGTATTTT
TRBV7-5	NA	NA	TRBJ2-7	CVRSLERAGGYEQYF	TGTGTCAGAAGCTTAGAACGGGCGGGAGGCTACGAGCAGTACTTC
TRBV28	NA	NA	TRBJ1-1	CASSLTRDRNTEAFF	TGTGCCAGCAGTTTAACCAGGGATCGAAACACTGAAGCTTTCTTT
TRBV6-5	NA	NA	TRBJ2-7	CASSLAPGYEQYF	TGTGCCAGCAGTCTCGCCCCGGGATACGAGCAGTACTTC
TRBV2	NA	TRBD1	TRBJ2-5	CASSRFVGQQTQYF	TGTGCCAGCAGCCGCTTTGTGGGACAGCAGACCCAGTACTTC
TRBV3-1/TRBV3-2	NA	NA	TRBJ2-1	CASSHRPTVWDYNEQFF	TGTGCCAGCAGCCACCGGCCGACAGTGTGGGACTACAATGAGCAGTTCTTC
TRBV7-8	NA	TRBD2	TRBJ2-7	CASSFHEAGGREQYF	TGTGCCAGCAGCTTTCACGAAGCGGGGGGGCGTGAGCAGTACTTC
TRBV5-1	NA	NA	TRBJ1-5	CASSLDGNSNQPQHF	TGCGCCAGCAGCTTGGACGGGAATAGCAATCAGCCCCAGCATTTT
TRBV28	NA	TRBD2	TRBJ2-7	CASSLSSGGAREQYF	TGTGCCAGCAGTTTATCTAGCGGGGGGGCGAGGGAGCAGTACTTC
TRBV4-1	NA	TRBD1	TRBJ2-7	CASSQAGTGPYF	TGCGCCAGCAGCCAGGCCGGGACAGGGCCGTACTTC
TRBV7-2	NA	TRBD2	TRBJ2-7	CASIPFLAGDYEQYF	TGTGCCAGCATCCCTTTCCTAGCGGGGGACTACGAGCAGTACTTC
TRBV6-5	NA	NA	TRBJ2-7	CASSYSSAGFSGEQYF	TGTGCCAGCAGTTACTCGTCCGCAGGGTTTTCAGGCGAGCAGTACTTC
TRBV28	few	NA	TRBJ1-5	CASKSRRNQPQHF	TGTGCCAGCAAATCTCGGAGAAATCAGCCCCAGCATTTT
TRBV7-2	NA	TRBD1	TRBJ1-4	CASRPNTGGGLFF	TGTGCCAGCAGACCTAACACAGGGGGGGGACTGTTTTTT
TRBV6-6	few	TRBD1	TRBJ1-1	CASSRDRANTEAFF	TGTGCCAGCAGTCGGGACAGGGCGAACACTGAAGCTTTCTTT
TRBV28	NA	TRBD2	TRBJ2-7	CASSSGRGGPTYEQYF	TGTGCCAGCAGTTCCGGCCGGGGGGGCCCGACCTACGAGCAGTACTTC
TRBV12-1	NA	NA	TRBJ2-7	CASSSCQGAYEQYF	TGTGCCAGCAGCTCCTGCCAGGGGGCCTACGAGCAGTACTTC
TRBV9	once	TRBD2	TRBJ2-5	CASSPRGSGGTNF	TGTGCCAGCAGCCCCCGAGGTAGCGGGGGGACAAACTTC
TRBV30	NA	NA	TRBJ1-4	CAWSGNRYHSAANEKLFF	TGTGCCTGGAGTGGAAACAGGTACCACTCAGCAGCTAATGAAAAACTGTTTTTT
TRBV25-1	NA	NA	TRBJ2-1	CASSEYNRRIPNEQFF	TGTGCCAGCAGTGAATATAACAGGAGAATACCCAATGAGCAGTTCTTC
TRBV5-1	NA	NA	TRBJ2-7	CASSLGTGRNEQYF	TGCGCCAGCAGCTTGGGTACAGGGCGGAACGAGCAGTACTTC
TRBV7-2	NA	TRBD2	TRBJ2-7	CAVRGGALAGEYSYEQYF	TGTGCCGTGCGGGGGGGCGCGCTAGCGGGGGAGTACTCCTACGAGCAGTACTTC
TRBV7-2	NA	TRBD1	TRBJ1-3	CASSPARQGAAGNTIYF	TGTGCCAGCAGCCCCGCCCGACAGGGGGCCGCTGGAAACACCATATATTTT
TRBV6-1	NA	NA	TRBJ1-5	CASSEFRGQLNQPQHF	TGTGCCAGCAGTGAATTTCGGGGACAACTCAATCAGCCCCAGCATTTT
TRBV19	NA	TRBD1	TRBJ1-2	CASSIHSGQGAGGYTF	TGTGCCAGTAGTATCCACTCCGGACAGGGGGCAGGTGGCTACACCTTC
TRBV4-1	NA	TRBD1	TRBJ1-5	CASSPGQRLGNQPQHF	TGCGCCAGCAGCCCGGGACAGAGGTTAGGCAATCAGCCCCAGCATTTT
TRBV2	NA	NA	TRBJ1-6	CASSPVGGSLWNSPLHF	TGTGCCAGCAGCCCTGTGGGGGGGTCTCTGTGGAATTCACCCCTCCACTTT
TRBV6-5	NA	TRBD1	TRBJ2-4	CASRPDREGKNIQYF	TGTGCCAGCAGACCCGACAGGGAAGGAAAAAACATTCAGTACTTC
TRBV11-2	NA	TRBD1	TRBJ1-1	CASSPLDRLGTEAFF	TGTGCCAGCAGCCCACTGGACAGGTTGGGCACTGAAGCTTTCTTT
TRBV7-2	NA	TRBD2	TRBJ2-1	CASSIGSGTSGGVDEQFF	TGTGCCAGCAGCATCGGCAGCGGGACTAGCGGGGGGGTCGATGAGCAGTTCTTC
TRBV6-5	NA	NA	TRBJ2-5	CASRRTAFQETQYF	TGTGCCAGCAGACGAACAGCTTTCCAAGAGACCCAGTACTTC
TRBV28	NA	TRBD1	TRBJ1-2	CASSRGTGKPNYGYTF	TGTGCCAGCAGCCGCGGGACAGGGAAGCCTAACTATGGCTACACCTTC
TRBV5-1	NA	TRBD1	TRBJ2-7	CASSQGAPYEQYF	TGCGCCAGCAGTCAGGGGGCTCCCTACGAGCAGTACTTC
TRBV6-5	NA	TRBD1	TRBJ1-1	CASSRTYRGGTEAFF	TGTGCCAGCAGTAGGACTTACAGGGGAGGAACTGAAGCTTTCTTT
TRBV5-1	once	TRBD2	TRBJ2-2	CASSSLAGGPGTGELFF	TGCGCCAGCAGCTCCCTAGCGGGAGGGCCGGGCACCGGGGAGCTGTTTTTT
TRBV6-5	NA	NA	TRBJ1-6	CASSYSTSSGNSPLHF	TGTGCCAGCAGTTACTCCACAAGCAGCGGTAATTCACCCCTCCACTTT
TRBV7-2	NA	NA	TRBJ2-7	CASSPAQGYTEQYF	TGTGCCAGCAGCCCGGCGCAGGGTTATACCGAGCAGTACTTC
TRBV10-2	NA	NA	TRBJ1-5	CASSEQGGPQHF	TGCGCCAGCAGTGAACAAGGCGGGCCCCAGCATTTT
TRBV5-1	NA	NA	TRBJ2-7	CASSPGFRSYEQYF	TGCGCCAGCAGCCCGGGATTTCGAAGCTACGAGCAGTACTTC
TRBV11-2	NA	NA	TRBJ1-3	CASSLDSPSAVSGNTIYF	TGTGCCAGCAGCTTAGATTCCCCCTCTGCAGTATCTGGAAACACCATATATTTT
TRBV7-3	NA	TRBD1	TRBJ1-6	CASSQLGIGTDNSPLHF	TGTGCCAGCAGCCAATTGGGAATCGGGACAGATAATTCACCCCTCCACTTT